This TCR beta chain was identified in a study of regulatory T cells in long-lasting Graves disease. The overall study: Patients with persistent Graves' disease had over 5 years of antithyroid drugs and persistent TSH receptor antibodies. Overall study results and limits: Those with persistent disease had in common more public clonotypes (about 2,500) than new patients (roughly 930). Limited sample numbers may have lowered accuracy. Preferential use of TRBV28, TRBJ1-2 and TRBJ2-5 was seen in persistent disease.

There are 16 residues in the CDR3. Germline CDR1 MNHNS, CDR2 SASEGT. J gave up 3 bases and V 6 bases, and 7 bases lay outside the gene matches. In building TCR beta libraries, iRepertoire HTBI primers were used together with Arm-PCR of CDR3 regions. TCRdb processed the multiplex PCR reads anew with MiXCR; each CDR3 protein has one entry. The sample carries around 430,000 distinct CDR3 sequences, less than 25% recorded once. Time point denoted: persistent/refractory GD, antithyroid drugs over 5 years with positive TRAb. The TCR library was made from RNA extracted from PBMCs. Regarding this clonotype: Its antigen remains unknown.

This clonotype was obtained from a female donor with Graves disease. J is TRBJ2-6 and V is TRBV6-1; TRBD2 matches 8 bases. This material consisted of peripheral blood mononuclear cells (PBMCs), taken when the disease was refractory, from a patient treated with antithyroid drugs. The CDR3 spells CASRSGGAYGANVLTF. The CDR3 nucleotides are TGTGCCAGCAGGTCGGGGGGGGCGTATGGGGCCAACGTCCTGACTTTC.